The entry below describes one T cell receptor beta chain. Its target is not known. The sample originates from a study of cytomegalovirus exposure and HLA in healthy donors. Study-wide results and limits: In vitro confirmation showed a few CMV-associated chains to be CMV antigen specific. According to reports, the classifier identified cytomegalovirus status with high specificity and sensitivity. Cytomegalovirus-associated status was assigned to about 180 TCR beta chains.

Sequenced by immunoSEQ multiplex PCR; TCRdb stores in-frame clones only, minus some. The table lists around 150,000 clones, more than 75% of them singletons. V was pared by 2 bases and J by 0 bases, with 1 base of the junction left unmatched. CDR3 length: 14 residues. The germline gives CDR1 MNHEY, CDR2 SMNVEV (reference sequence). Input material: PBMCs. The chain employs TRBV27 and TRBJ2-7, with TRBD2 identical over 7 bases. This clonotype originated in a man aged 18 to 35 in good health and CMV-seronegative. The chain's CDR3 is CASSLSGISYEQYF. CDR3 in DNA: TGTGCCAGCAGTTTAAGCGGGATCTCCTACGAGCAGTACTTC.